These 7 T cell receptor beta chains were sequenced from one sample in a study of blood T cells in healthy people across ages. Combining a sample-barcoded 5' primer with a J-beta primer mix, a second PCR ran for roughly 6 to 12 cycles. TCRdb re-derived calls from the 5' RACE reads in MiXCR, one entry per CDR3 protein. Of some 710,000 distinct CDR3 sequences listed, about half are singletons. Sequencing input: blood. The source of these receptors is a man at least 80 years old in good health.

On this clonotype: At one end the junction does not follow the germline gene, possibly because of a read error. The chain employs TRBV14 and TRBJ2-2; 11 nucleotides align to TRBD1. The CDR3 covers 18 residues. CDR1 SGHDN and CDR2 FVKESK come from the germline V gene. DNA for the CDR3: TGTGCCAGCAGAGCCGGACAGGGGGCGAGTGGGAACACCAGGGAGCTGTTTTTT. Protein sequence: CASRAGQGASGNTRELFF.

The J gene is TRBJ2-7, the V gene TRBV20-1; tentative D call: TRBD1 (5 bases). Trimming removed 1 base at V and 7 bases at J, with 23 bases between. Germline assignment: CDR1 DFQATT and CDR2 SNEGSKA (reference sequence). The CDR3 length is 16 residues. CDR3 amino acids: CSARVQGRPSYNEQYF. CDR3 DNA sequence: TGCAGTGCTAGAGTCCAGGGCAGGCCCTCCTACAATGAGCAGTACTTC.

The gene calls are TRBV29-1 and TRBJ1-1, with TRBD1 matching 8 bases. CDR3 length: 12 amino acids. Looked up from germline, CDR1 is SQVTM and CDR2 is ANQGSEA. The ends lost 1 base at V and 7 bases at J; junction bases unmatched: 2. This CDR3 is CSVEGGQVEAFF. CDR3 in DNA: TGCAGCGTTGAAGGGGGACAGGTTGAAGCTTTCTTT.

Ten or more counts support this clonotype. The CDR3 loop is CASSQEWAQTSPKSIQYF. The CDR3 region has the DNA TGTGCCAGCAGCCAAGAATGGGCCCAGACTAGTCCCAAGAGCATTCAGTACTTC. The chain links TRBV3-1 to TRBJ2-4; possibly TRBD2 for D (6 bases). The CDR3 totals 18 residues. Germline-derived CDR1 and CDR2 are LGHDT and YNNKEL (reference sequence). V lost 0 bases to trimming and J lost 9 bases, with 24 bases between them.

There are many counts of this clonotype. The chain uses TRBV4-3 and TRBJ2-7; a possible D gene is TRBD1 (6 bases). CDR1 and CDR2 (germline): LGHNA, YSLEER. This CDR3 is built from 15 residues. Trimming removed 3 bases at V and 2 bases at J, with 14 bases between. The CDR3 loop reads CASSHYRELTYEQYF. In DNA form, the CDR3 reads TGCGCCAGCAGCCATTACAGGGAATTAACCTACGAGCAGTACTTC.

For this clonotype: A read error may produce the germline difference seen at one junction end. The chain uses TRBV20-1 and TRBJ2-1; possibly TRBD2 for D (6 bases). Germline lookup yields CDR1 DFQATT and CDR2 SNEGSKA (reference sequence). The CDR3 has 17 amino acids. The CDR3 reads CSAGDVRGTSGRSEQFF. The CDR3 DNA reads as TGCAGTGCTGGAGATGTAAGGGGCACTAGTGGGAGGAGTGAGCAGTTCTTC.

The chain employs TRBV2 and TRBJ2-5, with 7 bases aligning to TRBD2. The V gene end was trimmed by 3 bases and the J gene end by 0 bases; junction bases not matched to a gene: 7. The germline gives CDR1 SNHLY, CDR2 FYNNEI. The CDR3 totals 16 residues. The CDR3 coding sequence is TGTGCCAGCAGTGAGCCCCTGAGCGGGGACCAAGAGACCCAGTACTTC. This encodes CASSEPLSGDQETQYF.